This T cell receptor (beta chain) was identified in a study of molecular identifiers for immune sequencing clone quantification. The CDR3 length is 16 residues. CDR1 SEHNR and CDR2 FQNEAQ come from the germline V gene (reference sequence). V lost 5 bases, J lost 7 bases, and 21 bases lay in between. From the PCR reads, TCRdb called clonotypes with MiXCR, one entry per CDR3 protein. This sample has around 480,000 distinct CDR3 sequences, with roughly a fifth found just once. The sequence came from a human donor in good health. Some libraries in this study had Jurkat cell RNA spiked in. This sequence joins TRBV7-9 and TRBJ1-5; D perhaps matches TRBD1 (6 bases). The sequenced sample was naive CD8+ T cells from blood, with Jurkat cell RNA spiked in. Sample subset: FACS-sorted CD8+CD4-CCR7+CD45RA+ naive T cells. The CDR3 DNA sequence: TGTGCCAGCAGCAGGGACGGGGGGCGAGAAATGCAGCCCCAGCATTTT. Encoded protein: CASSRDGGREMQPQHF.